The table lists the clone carrying this TCR beta chain with many counts. There are 15 residues in the CDR3. Germline lookup yields CDR1 SGHVS and CDR2 FNYEAQ. The ends were cut back, 6 bases at V and 4 bases at J, with 18 bases in the middle. This sample was included in a study of T cell repertoires in cytomegalovirus infection. One entry per CDR3 protein, called by TCRdb with MiXCR from the reads. This table has hundreds of thousands of distinct CDR3 sequences, roughly a tenth appearing once. This sequence originates from a human donor in good health (CMV status not recorded). Some clones in this sample may be carry-over from other donors' samples. The chain is built from TRBV7-6 and TRBJ1-1; the D is unclear. The source material was PBMCs. The CDR3 is CASRARMVGGTEAFF. Written as DNA, the CDR3 is TGTGCCAGCAGGGCACGTATGGTAGGTGGCACTGAAGCTTTCTTT.